These 24 T cell receptor beta chains share one sample of origin, sequenced in a study of blood T cells in healthy people across ages. Primed by a sample-barcoded 5' primer and a J-beta primer mix, a second PCR proceeded for roughly 7 to 12 cycles. TCRdb itself ran the 5' RACE reads through MiXCR, one entry per CDR3 protein. The repertoire holds hundreds of thousands of distinct CDR3 sequences, with 58% as singletons. Sequenced: blood. These receptors all stem from a man aged 25-45 years in good health.

V gene TRBV9 combines with J gene TRBJ2-3; tentative D call: TRBD2 (5 bases). The CDR3 spans 15 residues. V gave up 7 bases and J gave up 2 bases, with 17 bases separating them. CDR1 and CDR2 (germline): SGDLS, YYNGEE. CDR3 region: CASRHSGKDTDTQYF. CDR3 in DNA: TGTGCCAGCCGACATTCGGGGAAAGACACAGATACGCAGTATTTT.

The V gene is TRBV5-6, the J gene TRBJ1-4; D is perhaps TRBD1 (5 bases). The V gene's germline CDR1 is SGHDT and CDR2 YYEEEE. The V gene lost 0 bases and the J gene lost 4 bases, with 10 bases spanning the gap. CDR3 length: 15 residues. The CDR3 DNA reads TGTGCCAGCAGCTTGGTGGGACGGGTTAATGAAAAACTGTTTTTT. Residues: CASSLVGRVNEKLFF.

The CDR3 DNA reads as TGTGCCAGCAGTTCGGGCCTCGAGGGTGAGACCCAGTACTTC. This codes for CASSSGLEGETQYF. The chain couples TRBV7-2 to TRBJ2-5; the D gene is possibly TRBD2 (5 bases). Germline CDR1 SGHTA, CDR2 FQGNSA. The CDR3 consists of 14 residues. Between the trimmed V and J ends, which lost 6 bases and 5 bases, there was a span of 16 bases.

The gene calls are TRBV2 and TRBJ2-1; 9 bases are shared with TRBD1. CDR3 length: 13 amino acids. Germline values: CDR1 SNHLY, CDR2 FYNNEI. Losses at the gene ends were 0 bases for V and 14 bases for J; bases not matched to a gene: 5. Here the CDR3 reads CASSEALRDREFF. The CDR3, as DNA: TGTGCCAGCAGTGAAGCGCTTCGGGACAGGGAGTTCTTC.

The V and J genes are TRBV6-4 and TRBJ2-1, with 13 bases that match TRBD2. The junction had 9 bases not matched to a gene; V was cut back by 7 bases and J by 6 bases. This CDR3 is 16 amino acids long. Germline V CDR1 and CDR2: MRHNA, SNTAGT. For the CDR3, the DNA is TGTGCCAGCACCCCAAGGACTAGCGGGAGACTCAATGAGCAGTTCTTC. This translates into CASTPRTSGRLNEQFF.

The chain carries TRBV7-2 and TRBJ2-7, with D hard to call. The CDR3 totals 15 residues. Trimming left V 5 bases short and J 0 bases short, with 14 bases between. Per the germline V gene, CDR1 is SGHTA and CDR2 is FQGNSA. CDR3 sequence: CASSLQPMSSYEQYF. In nucleotides, the CDR3 is TGTGCCAGCAGCCTGCAGCCTATGAGCTCCTACGAGCAGTACTTC.

This chain joins TRBV6-1 and TRBJ2-7; D could derive from TRBD1 or TRBD2 (5 bases each). Germline V CDR1 and CDR2: MNHNS, SASEGT. V was trimmed by 5 bases and J by 5 bases, leaving 16 bases between them. The CDR3 extends over 14 amino acids. CDR3 protein: CASSPPGRGHEQYF. As DNA, the CDR3 is TGTGCCAGCAGTCCTCCCGGACGGGGCCACGAGCAGTACTTC.

This chain links TRBV28 with TRBJ2-1; tentatively, D is TRBD1 or TRBD2 (5 bases each). Per germline, CDR1 MDHEN and CDR2 SYDVKM. The CDR3 sequence is 14 residues long. V gave up 8 bases and J gave up 13 bases, with 24 bases separating them. CDR3 amino acids: CASFTGSSRVSQFF. CDR3 DNA sequence: TGTGCCAGCTTCACAGGTTCGTCGCGGGTATCCCAGTTCTTC.

The chain joins TRBV7-9 to TRBJ1-2, with 8 bases aligning to TRBD1. The CDR3 consists of 16 residues. V dropped 3 bases and J dropped 4; count of bases not matched to a gene: 10. Germline V gene sequence: CDR1 SEHNR, CDR2 FQNEAQ (reference sequence). In DNA form, the CDR3 reads TGTGCCAGCAGCTTGTCCGCCGGGACAGGCGGCTATGGCTACACCTTC. It yields the protein CASSLSAGTGGYGYTF.

Only one count was recorded for this clonotype. The chain joins TRBV29-1 to TRBJ2-3; a possible D gene is TRBD1 (6 bases). This CDR3 is 13 amino acids long. The germline V and J ends were trimmed by 8 bases and 2 bases, with 14 bases remaining between them. The V gene's germline CDR1 is SQVTM and CDR2 ANQGSEA. The DNA of the CDR3 is TGCAGCTCCGTCGGACAGTACACAGATACGCAGTATTTT. Translated: CSSVGQYTDTQYF.

The gene calls are TRBV11-1 and TRBJ1-1; TRBD1 matches 10 bases. After removal of 5 bases from V and 10 bases from J, the junction contained 7 bases not matched to a gene. Looked up from germline, CDR1 is SGHAT and CDR2 is FQDESV (reference sequence). The CDR3 has 13 residues. The CDR3 nucleotides read TGTGCCAGCAGCCCCGAAGACAGGGGGCGAGCTTTCTTT. Translating gives CASSPEDRGRAFF.

The genes are TRBV28 and TRBJ2-1; TRBD1 might be the D (6 bases). The germline V and J ends were trimmed by 6 bases and 0 bases, with 18 bases remaining between them. The CDR3 spans 17 residues. Germline CDR1 MDHEN, CDR2 SYDVKM. CDR3 protein: CASSSPGGGHSYNEQFF. The CDR3 DNA reads as TGTGCCAGCAGCTCACCTGGGGGCGGCCACTCCTACAATGAGCAGTTCTTC.

The chain's CDR3 is CASSPNRPQGTGADYNEQFF. The DNA of the CDR3 is TGTGCCAGCAGCCCCAACCGACCCCAAGGTACAGGGGCGGATTACAATGAGCAGTTCTTC. This rearrangement joins TRBV5-5 to TRBJ2-1, with 7 positions matching TRBD1. CDR3 length: 20 residues. The V segment lost 4 bases and the J segment 4 bases; nucleotides outside the gene matches: 23. The germline CDR1 and CDR2 sequences are SGHKS and YYEKEE (reference sequence).

V usage is TRBV6-1 and J usage is TRBJ2-7; 8 positions agree with TRBD2. The last part of the DNA fits TRBJ2-5 better; the J call may be wrong. The CDR3 is made up of 14 amino acids. Germline lookup yields CDR1 MNHNS and CDR2 SASEGT. Here the CDR3 DNA reads TGTGCCAGCATCGAGCGGGGGACCGGAGAGACCCAGTACTTC. This sequence encodes CASIERGTGETQYF.

About this clonotype itself: This could be a read error, since a much larger clone is one nucleotide away. The chain uses TRBV29-1 and TRBJ2-1; a weak D match, TRBD2 (6 bases). From germline, CDR1 is SQVTM and CDR2 ANQGSEA. There are 18 residues in the CDR3. The CDR3 protein is CSVPHSSRVGLNYNGQFF. The CDR3 DNA follows: TGCAGCGTTCCTCACTCATCCCGGGTCGGACTAAACTACAATGGGCAGTTCTTC.

The chain has TRBV12-3 or TRBV12-4 and TRBJ2-1, with TRBD2 matching 7 bases. The CDR3 sequence is 15 residues long. The V gene end was trimmed by 2 bases and the J gene end by 5 bases; junction bases not matched to a gene: 6. CDR3 DNA: TGTGCCAGCAGTTTATGGGCTAGCGGAAACAATGAGCAGTTCTTC. Translated: CASSLWASGNNEQFF.

The rearrangement uses TRBV6-2 or TRBV6-3 and TRBJ1-5; D remains ambiguous. CDR3 length: 17 residues. The V end was cut by 0 bases, the J end by 2 bases, with 14 bases between. The germline V gene encodes CDR1 MNHEY and CDR2 SVGEGT. CDR3 amino acids: CASSYSGPPLGNQPQHF. The CDR3 nucleotides read TGTGCCAGCAGTTACTCGGGCCCCCCCTTGGGCAATCAGCCCCAGCATTTT.

The chain has TRBV9 and TRBJ2-5; D gene unclear. Deletions cut 4 bases from V and 2 bases from J, with 15 bases between. The CDR3 contains 15 residues. CDR1 is SGDLS and CDR2 is YYNGEE in the germline V gene. The CDR3 loop is CASSLGRFTQETQYF. The CDR3 nucleotides read TGTGCCAGCAGCTTAGGAAGGTTTACACAAGAGACCCAGTACTTC.

The chain links TRBV7-3 to TRBJ2-3; a possible D gene is TRBD1 (6 bases). The CDR3 length is 14 residues. Germline V gene lookup returns CDR1 SGHTA and CDR2 FQGTGA. With 2 bases removed from V and 5 bases from J, the gap between germline ends came to 11 bases. As DNA, the CDR3 is TGTGCCAGCAGCTTAGGGGGCATTGTAGATACGCAGTATTTT. It yields the protein CASSLGGIVDTQYF.

The sample holds a few counts of this clonotype. CDR3 nucleotide sequence: TGTGCCAGCAGCTTTTCCCCAGGGGTCGCGACCTACGAGCAGTACTTC. The encoded protein is CASSFSPGVATYEQYF. The chain carries TRBV7-9 and TRBJ2-7; D is perhaps TRBD1 (6 bases). CDR1 and CDR2 (germline): SEHNR, FQNEAQ (reference sequence). Trimming removed 3 bases from V and 2 bases from J, with 17 bases in between. The CDR3 sequence is 16 residues long. The full variable domain, rest sourced from reference TRBV7-9 and TRBJ2-7, is DTGVSQNPRHKITKRGQNVTFRCDPISEHNRLYWYRQTLGQGPEFLTYFQNEAQLEKSRLLSDRFSAERPKGSFSTLEIQRTEQGDSAMYLCASSFSPGVATYEQYFGPGTRLTVT.

V gene TRBV29-1 combines with J gene TRBJ1-1; 8 bases map to TRBD1. The CDR3 runs 13 residues. Unmatched junction bases numbered 4, after V lost 4 bases and J lost 3 bases. The germline CDR1 and CDR2 sequences are SQVTM and ANQGSEA. This chain's CDR3 is CSVAQGDYTEAFF. The CDR3 nucleotides are TGCAGCGTTGCACAGGGGGATTACACTGAAGCTTTCTTT.

This clonotype was seen only a few times. V usage is TRBV4-3 and J usage is TRBJ2-5; perhaps TRBD1 as D (6 bases). The V end lost 2 bases, the J end lost 0 bases, and 22 bases lay between the germline ends. The CDR3 loop spans 19 amino acids. Germline CDR1 LGHNA, CDR2 YSLEER. CDR3 in amino acids: CASSQSPAGGRGYQETQYF. The CDR3 coding sequence is TGCGCCAGCAGCCAAAGCCCCGCGGGCGGAAGGGGGTACCAAGAGACCCAGTACTTC.

This clonotype has only a few counts. The chain is built from TRBV7-2 and TRBJ1-6; no firm D call. Trimming took off 7 bases at V and 0 bases at J, with 7 bases between the two ends. Germline loops: CDR1 SGHTA, CDR2 FQGNSA. The CDR3 totals 14 residues. In DNA form, the CDR3 reads TGTGCCAGCATGCAGCGCTCCTATAATTCACCCCTCCACTTT. This gives the protein CASMQRSYNSPLHF. Filled out from reference TRBV7-2 and TRBJ1-6, the complete variable domain reads GAGVSQSPSNKVTEKGKDVELRCDPISGHTALYWYRQSLGQGLEFLIYFQGNSAPDKSGLPSDRFSAERTGGSVSTLTIQRTQQEDSAVYLCASMQRSYNSPLHFGNGTRLTVT.

This clonotype was found a few times. The V gene is TRBV7-9, the J gene TRBJ1-2; D gene uncertain. The ends were cut back, 5 bases at V and 4 bases at J, with 14 bases in the middle. Germline V gene sequence: CDR1 SEHNR, CDR2 FQNEAQ (reference sequence). The CDR3 has 14 residues. The CDR3 region has the DNA TGTGCCAGCAGCCACCCTCACTTTATCTATGGCTACACCTTC. Amino acids: CASSHPHFIYGYTF.